These 5 T cell receptor beta chains share one sample of origin, sequenced in a study of Ad26.COV2.S vaccination and SARS-CoV-2 variants. Described treatment: about 20 received Ad26.COV2.S at low or high dose, single or two shots; 5 received placebo; per-sample allocation not given. Specimens were obtained on day 63 following the first vaccine or placebo injection. Profiled with immunoSEQ multiplex PCR; TCRdb holds only in-frame clones, not every one. The table includes 400,000 to 450,000 clones, 80% to 95% detected once. This material consisted of peripheral blood, taken in a trial of Ad26.COV2.S vaccine versus placebo. The receptors were gathered from a person between 18 and 60 years old who received the Ad26.COV2.S COVID-19 vaccine or a placebo.

The gene calls are TRBV6-5 and TRBJ2-1, with D perhaps TRBD1 or TRBD2 (5 bases each). The CDR3 is made up of 14 amino acids. Germline CDR1 MNHEY, CDR2 SVGAGI. The germline V and J ends were trimmed by 6 bases and 5 bases, with 14 bases remaining between them. The CDR3 loop reads CASSDRDRDNEQFF. CDR3 sequence (DNA): TGTGCCAGCAGCGACCGGGACCGTGACAATGAGCAGTTCTTC.

The V gene is TRBV24-1, the J gene TRBJ2-2; tentatively, D is TRBD2 (5 bases). V lost 5 bases to trimming and J lost 4 bases, with 10 bases between them. This CDR3 is built from 14 residues. Germline V gives CDR1 KGHDR, CDR2 SFDVKD. The CDR3 region is CATSVSGGTGELFF. CDR3 nucleotide sequence: TGTGCCACCAGTGTTTCTGGAGGCACCGGGGAGCTGTTTTTT.

This rearrangement joins TRBV11-3 to TRBJ2-4; 10 bases align to TRBD2. Germline assignment: CDR1 SGHNT and CDR2 YENEEA. The CDR3 consists of 18 residues. V trimming: 0 bases; J trimming: 1 base; junction bases outside the gene matches: 6. In DNA form, the CDR3 reads TGTGCCAGCAGCTTAGATCGCGGACTAGCGGAGGCCAAAAACATTCAGTACTTC. It codes for CASSLDRGLAEAKNIQYF.

DNA for the CDR3: TGTGCCAGCAGCCAAGCAACAGCTAGCAATCAGCCCCAGCATTTT. It encodes CASSQATASNQPQHF. The chain couples TRBV4-2 to TRBJ1-5, with D unclear. The V gene lost 1 base and the J gene lost 0 bases, with 7 bases spanning the gap. The CDR3 covers 15 residues. Germline V gives CDR1 LGHNA, CDR2 YNFKEQ.

This rearrangement joins TRBV7-2 to TRBJ2-1, with D maybe TRBD2 (6 bases). Trimming pared 3 bases from V and 3 bases from J, leaving 9 bases between. The CDR3 spans 14 residues. CDR1 is SGHTA, CDR2 FQGNSA, per germline. The CDR3: CASSFSGLYNEQFF. CDR3 DNA sequence: TGTGCCAGCAGCTTTAGCGGTCTCTACAATGAGCAGTTCTTC.